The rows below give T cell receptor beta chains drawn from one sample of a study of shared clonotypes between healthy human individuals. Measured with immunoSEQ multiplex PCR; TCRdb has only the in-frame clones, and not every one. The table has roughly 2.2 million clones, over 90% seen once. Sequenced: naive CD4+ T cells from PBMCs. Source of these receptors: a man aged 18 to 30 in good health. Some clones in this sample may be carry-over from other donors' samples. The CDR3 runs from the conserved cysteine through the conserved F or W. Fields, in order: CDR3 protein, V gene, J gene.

CASSPGQSSNQPQHF,TRBV7-9,TRBJ1-5
CASLPGRTPRGVYEQYF,TRBV18,TRBJ2-7
CASSFGANDRGNQPQHF,TRBV5-1,TRBJ1-5
CSVIRQGGAFF,TRBV29-1,TRBJ1-1
CASEELMNTEAFF,TRBV7-9,TRBJ1-1
CASSRYTGTGATGELFF,TRBV14,TRBJ2-2
CASSPRTSWNTGELFF,TRBV5-6,TRBJ2-2
CASSTGYTEAFF,TRBV2,TRBJ1-1
CAINEREVTDTQYF,TRBV10-3,TRBJ2-3
CASSVEGQGAVYEQYF,TRBV9,TRBJ2-7
CASSVTQVNTEAFF,TRBV2,TRBJ1-1
CAWSSGTLRGQETQYF,TRBV30,TRBJ2-5
CASSPRQLQETQYF,TRBV18,TRBJ2-5
CASSYAPGRVGDTQYF,TRBV6-5,TRBJ2-3
CASSRAGANTGELFF,TRBV5-4,TRBJ2-2
CASSFPPADTQYF,TRBV28,TRBJ2-3